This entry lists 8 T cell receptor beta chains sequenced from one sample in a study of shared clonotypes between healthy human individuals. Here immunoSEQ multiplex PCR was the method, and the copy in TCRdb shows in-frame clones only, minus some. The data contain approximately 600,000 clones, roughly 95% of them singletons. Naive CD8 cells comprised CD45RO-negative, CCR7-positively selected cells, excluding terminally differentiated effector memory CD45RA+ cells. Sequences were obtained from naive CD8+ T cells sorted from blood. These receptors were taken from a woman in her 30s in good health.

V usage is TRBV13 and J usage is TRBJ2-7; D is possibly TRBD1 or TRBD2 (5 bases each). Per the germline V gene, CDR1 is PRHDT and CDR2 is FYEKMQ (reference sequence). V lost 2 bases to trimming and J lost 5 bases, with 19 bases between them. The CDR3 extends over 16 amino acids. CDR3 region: CASSLYGGWGEHEQYF. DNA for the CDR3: TGTGCCAGCAGCTTATATGGGGGATGGGGCGAACACGAGCAGTACTTC.

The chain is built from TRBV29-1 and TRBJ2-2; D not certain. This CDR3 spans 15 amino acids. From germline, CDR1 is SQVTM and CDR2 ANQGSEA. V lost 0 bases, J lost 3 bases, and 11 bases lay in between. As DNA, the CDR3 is TGCAGCGTTGAAGATCTATCTGGGTACACCGGGGAGCTGTTTTTT. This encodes CSVEDLSGYTGELFF.

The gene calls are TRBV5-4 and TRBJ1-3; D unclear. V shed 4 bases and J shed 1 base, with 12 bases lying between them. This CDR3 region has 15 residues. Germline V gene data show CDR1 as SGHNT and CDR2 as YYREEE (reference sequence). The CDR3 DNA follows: TGTGCCAGCAGCCCGAGTTGGGGTTCTGGAAACACCATATATTTT. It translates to CASSPSWGSGNTIYF.

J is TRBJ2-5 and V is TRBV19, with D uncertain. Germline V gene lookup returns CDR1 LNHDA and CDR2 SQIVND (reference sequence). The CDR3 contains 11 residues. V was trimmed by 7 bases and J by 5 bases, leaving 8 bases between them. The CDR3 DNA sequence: TGTGCCAGTATCGAGAGGGAGACCCAGTACTTC. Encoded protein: CASIERETQYF. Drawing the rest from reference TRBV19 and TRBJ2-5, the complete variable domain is DGGITQSPKYLFRKEGQNVTLSCEQNLNHDAMYWYRQDPGQGLRLIYYSQIVNDFQKGDIAEGYSVSREKKESFPLTVTSAQKNPTAFYLCASIERETQYFGPGTRLLVL.

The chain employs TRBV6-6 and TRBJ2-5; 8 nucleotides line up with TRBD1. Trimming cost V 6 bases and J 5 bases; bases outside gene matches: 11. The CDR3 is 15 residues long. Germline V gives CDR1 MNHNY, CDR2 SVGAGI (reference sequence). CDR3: CASRQAGGSQETQYF. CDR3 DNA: TGTGCCAGCAGACAAGCAGGGGGCTCCCAGGAGACCCAGTACTTC.

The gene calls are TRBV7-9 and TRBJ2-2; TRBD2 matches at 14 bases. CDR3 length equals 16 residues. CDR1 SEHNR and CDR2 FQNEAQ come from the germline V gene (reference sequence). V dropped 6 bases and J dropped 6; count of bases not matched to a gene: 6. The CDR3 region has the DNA TGTGCCAGCAGTCGACCGACTAGCGGGAGGGCCGGGGAGCTGTTTTTT. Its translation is CASSRPTSGRAGELFF. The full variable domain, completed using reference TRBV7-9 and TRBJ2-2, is DTGVSQNPRHKITKRGQNVTFRCDPISEHNRLYWYRQTLGQGPEFLTYFQNEAQLEKSRLLSDRFSAERPKGSFSTLEIQRTEQGDSAMYLCASSRPTSGRAGELFFGEGSRLTVL.

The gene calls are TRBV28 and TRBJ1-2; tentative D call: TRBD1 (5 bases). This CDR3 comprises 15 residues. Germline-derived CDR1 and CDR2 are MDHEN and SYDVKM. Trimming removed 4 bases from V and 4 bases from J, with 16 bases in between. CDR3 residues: CASSYVRGFIYGYTF. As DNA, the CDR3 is TGTGCCAGCAGTTATGTAAGGGGCTTCATCTATGGCTACACCTTC.

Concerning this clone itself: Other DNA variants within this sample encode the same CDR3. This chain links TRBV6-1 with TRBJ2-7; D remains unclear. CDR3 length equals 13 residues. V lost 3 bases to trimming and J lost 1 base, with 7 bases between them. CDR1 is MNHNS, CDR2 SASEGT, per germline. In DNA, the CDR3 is TGTGCCAGCAGTGAGCTGGGGTCCTACGAGCAGTACTTC. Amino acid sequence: CASSELGSYEQYF.